The clone carrying this T cell receptor (beta chain) was found many times. The antigen is unknown. TCRdb processed the PCR reads anew with MiXCR; each CDR3 protein has one entry. The profile shows roughly 86,000 distinct CDR3 sequences, around a fifth of them singletons. This specimen comes from a study of molecular identifiers for immune sequencing clone quantification. Overall study findings and caveats: Barcode sharing among identical TCR molecules could make large clones appear smaller. The study found clones above 20 RNA copies held over 98% of effector molecules and under 1% in naive cells.

Germline trimming cut 4 bases from V and 3 bases from J; bases unmatched to any gene: 5. CDR1 SGDLS and CDR2 YYNGEE come from the germline V gene. The CDR3 runs to 15 residues. The receptor's source is a human donor in good health. Some libraries in this study had Jurkat cell RNA spiked in. Sequenced: naive CD8+ T cells from blood, with Jurkat cell RNA spiked in. Sample subset: FACS-sorted CD8+CD4-CCR7+CD45RA+ naive T cells. The chain joins TRBV9 to TRBJ1-4; 8 bases map to TRBD1. The CDR3 DNA sequence: TGTGCCAGCAGCATCGGACAGGGTGCTAATGAAAAACTGTTTTTT. Encoded protein: CASSIGQGANEKLFF.